This entry is about one T cell receptor beta chain. In the authors' methods: Amplification of reference gene primers was used by the study to estimate nucleated cell counts. Repertoires were generated with immunoSEQ multiplex PCR, while TCRdb's copy carries only in-frame clones and drops some. V and J calls plus clone size are reproduced from that table; the DNA served to infer D and trimming. The sample includes 150,000 to 200,000 clones, roughly 78% seen only once; the top ten take 2.5% to 3.5%. The sample originates from a study of blood T cell repertoires in COVID-19. In the study overall: Samples representing acute and convalescent COVID-19 were sourced from the United States, Italy and Spain. The analysed material was cDNA or gDNA that came from T cells, B-cell-depleted T cells, or PBMCs.

The CDR3 contains 14 residues. CDR1 is SGHNT and CDR2 is YYREEE in the germline V gene (reference sequence). Trimming left V 4 bases short and J 1 base short, with 11 bases between. The TCR originated in a woman aged 80 or older with active or convalescent COVID-19. This sequence joins TRBV5-4 and TRBJ1-1; D remains unclear. The sequenced sample consisted of peripheral blood. CDR3 region: CASSGRGGNTEAFF. CDR3 coding DNA: TGTGCCAGCAGCGGACGAGGAGGGAACACTGAAGCTTTCTTT.